The present TCR beta chain was sequenced within a study of cytomegalovirus exposure and HLA in healthy donors. Study-wide background: Earlier sequencing of approximately 180 million T cells yielded approximately 120 million unique TCR beta sequences. Study-wide findings and caveats: Many donors carried some public TCRs, although rarity characterized most TCR sequences. Earlier analysis yielded a pattern in which most TCR beta V segments were productive about 87% or about 30% of the time.

Researchers ran the PCR with 60 Vbeta and 13 Jbeta primers. TCRdb keeps only in-frame clones here, not all; method: immunoSEQ multiplex PCR. Here the sample table reports tens of thousands of clones. About this clone itself: Its antigen is as yet unknown.

The sample was PBMCs. This clonotype was obtained from a female donor in good health and CMV-seropositive.

The CDR3 loop is CASSLLGVGQPQHF. CDR3 sequence (DNA): TGTGCCAGCAGTTTACTCGGGGTTGGGCAGCCCCAGCATTTT. The J gene is TRBJ1-5, the V gene TRBV27; D ambiguous. The V gene's germline CDR1 is MNHEY and CDR2 SMNVEV (reference sequence). The V end was cut by 2 bases, the J end by 7 bases, with 12 bases between. This CDR3 comprises 14 residues.